This T cell receptor (beta chain) was documented in a study of T-cell reconstitution after alpha-beta-depleted transplantation in children. Unique molecular identifiers tagged the TCRbeta library. TCRdb processed the PCR reads anew with MiXCR; each CDR3 protein has one entry. Of about 640,000 distinct CDR3 sequences in the sample, 16% were seen once. The germline gives CDR1 SGHRS, CDR2 YFSETQ. V dropped 4 bases and J dropped 1 base, with 8 bases sitting between them. The CDR3 sequence is 14 residues long. Ten or more counts support this clonotype. This material consisted of PBMCs from the stem cell graft donor, taken from the stem cell graft. The genes are TRBV5-1 and TRBJ2-2; D tentatively reads TRBD1 or TRBD2 (5 bases each). This sequence originates from a human donor who donated a stem cell graft to a child with acute myeloid leukemia. CDR3 in amino acids: CASSKGRNTGELFF. The CDR3 bases are TGCGCCAGCAGCAAGGGACGGAACACCGGGGAGCTGTTTTTT.